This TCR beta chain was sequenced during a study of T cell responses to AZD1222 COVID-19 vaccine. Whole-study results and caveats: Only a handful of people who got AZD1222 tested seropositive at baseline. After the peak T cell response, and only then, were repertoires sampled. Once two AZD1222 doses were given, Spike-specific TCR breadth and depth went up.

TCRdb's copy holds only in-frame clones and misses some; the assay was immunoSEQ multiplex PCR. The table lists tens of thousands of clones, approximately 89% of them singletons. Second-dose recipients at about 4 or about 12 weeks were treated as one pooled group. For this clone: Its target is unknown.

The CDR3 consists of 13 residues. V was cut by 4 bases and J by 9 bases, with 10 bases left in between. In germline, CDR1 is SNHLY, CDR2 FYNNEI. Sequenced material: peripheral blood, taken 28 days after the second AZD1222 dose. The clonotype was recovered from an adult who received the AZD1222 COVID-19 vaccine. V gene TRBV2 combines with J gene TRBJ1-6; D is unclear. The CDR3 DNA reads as TGTGCCAGCAGTGGTAGGGAGGGTTCACCCCTCCACTTT. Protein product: CASSGREGSPLHF.